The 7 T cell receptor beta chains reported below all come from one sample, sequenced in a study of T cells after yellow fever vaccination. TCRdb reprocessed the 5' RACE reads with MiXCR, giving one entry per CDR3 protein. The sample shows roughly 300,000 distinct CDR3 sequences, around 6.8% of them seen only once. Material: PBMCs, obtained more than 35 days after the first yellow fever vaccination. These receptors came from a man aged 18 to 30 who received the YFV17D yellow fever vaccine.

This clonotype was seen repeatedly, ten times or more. Here the CDR3 reads CASSLGAGTEAFF. Written as DNA, the CDR3 is TGTGCCAGCAGCTTAGGGGCGGGCACTGAAGCTTTCTTT. J is TRBJ1-1 and V is TRBV7-9; the D is unclear. Per the germline V gene, CDR1 is SEHNR and CDR2 is FQNEAQ (reference sequence). Trimming left V 1 base short and J 4 bases short, with 7 bases between. The CDR3 runs to 13 residues.

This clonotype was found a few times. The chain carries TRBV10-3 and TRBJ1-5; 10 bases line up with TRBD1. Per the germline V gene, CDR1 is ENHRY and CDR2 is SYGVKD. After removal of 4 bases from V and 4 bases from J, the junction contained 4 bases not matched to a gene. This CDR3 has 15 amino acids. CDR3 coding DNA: TGTGCCATCAGTGTCGCGGACAGGGGGAATCAGCCCCAGCATTTT. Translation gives CAISVADRGNQPQHF.

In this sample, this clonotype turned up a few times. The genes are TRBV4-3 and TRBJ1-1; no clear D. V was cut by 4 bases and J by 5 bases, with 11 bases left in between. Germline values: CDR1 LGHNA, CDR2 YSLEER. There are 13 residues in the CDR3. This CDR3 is CASSRTSRTEAFF. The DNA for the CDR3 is TGCGCCAGCAGCCGGACCTCTAGGACTGAAGCTTTCTTT.

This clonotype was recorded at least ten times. The CDR3: CASSVSGMNTEAFF. CDR3 in DNA: TGTGCCAGCAGCGTATCCGGAATGAACACTGAAGCTTTCTTT. The V gene is TRBV9, the J gene TRBJ1-1, with D unclear. Germline CDR1 reads SGDLS; CDR2 reads YYNGEE. The V end lost 1 base, the J end lost 0 bases, and 7 bases lay between the germline ends. The CDR3 has 14 amino acids.

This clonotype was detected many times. DNA for the CDR3: TGTGCCAGCAGCCCCCCGGGACTAGCGGGGGACCGAGCGTTCTTC. It encodes CASSPPGLAGDRAFF. V is TRBV7-2 and J is TRBJ2-1; 14 bases line up with TRBD2. Germline assignment: CDR1 SGHTA and CDR2 FQGNSA. The V gene end was trimmed by 5 bases and the J gene end by 15 bases; junction bases not matched to a gene: 12. This CDR3 has 15 amino acids.

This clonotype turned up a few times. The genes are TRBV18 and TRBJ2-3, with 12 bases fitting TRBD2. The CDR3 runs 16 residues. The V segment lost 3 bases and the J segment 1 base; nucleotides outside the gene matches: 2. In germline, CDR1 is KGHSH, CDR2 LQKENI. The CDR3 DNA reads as TGTGCCAGCTCACCCGCTAGCGGGGGGGGCACAGATACGCAGTATTTT. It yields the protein CASSPASGGGTDTQYF.

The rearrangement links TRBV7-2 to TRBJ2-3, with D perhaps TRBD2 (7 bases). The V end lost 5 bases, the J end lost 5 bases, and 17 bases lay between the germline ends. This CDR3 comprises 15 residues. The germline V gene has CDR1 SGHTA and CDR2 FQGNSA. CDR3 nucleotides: TGTGCCAGCAGCCCGCGCCGGGGGGCCGAAGATACGCAGTATTTT. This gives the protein CASSPRRGAEDTQYF.